This passage covers 32 T cell receptor beta chains from one sample sequenced in a study of CD8+ T cells in alopecia areata. Sample treatment: oral pan-JAK inhibitor, 5-10 mg twice daily. It was cDNA, reverse transcribed from extracted RNA, that served as the sequencing template. The repertoire was sequenced with immunoSEQ multiplex PCR; TCRdb's copy has only in-frame clones and lacks some. The sample contains 130,000 or so clones, roughly 55% of which appear only once. Sequencing used CD4+ T cells sorted from blood, obtained at week 4, from a patient treated with tofacitinib. The receptor source for this set is a human donor with alopecia areata.

The rearrangement links TRBV27 to TRBJ2-7; 8 nucleotides line up with TRBD1. Germline CDR1 is MNHEY and CDR2 is SMNVEV (reference sequence). The junction had 8 bases not matched to a gene; V was cut back by 7 bases and J by 6 bases. The CDR3 is made up of 13 amino acids. CDR3 nucleotide sequence: TGTGCCAGCACCAAATCTACAGGGGGCGAGCAGTACTTC. Its translation: CASTKSTGGEQYF.

The V and J genes are TRBV27 and TRBJ2-1; a weak D match, TRBD2 (5 bases). The V gene lost 6 bases and the J gene lost 9 bases, with 9 bases spanning the gap. The CDR3 length is 11 residues. The V gene's germline CDR1 is MNHEY and CDR2 SMNVEV (reference sequence). The CDR3 spells CASSRAGEQFF. The DNA of the CDR3 is TGTGCCAGCAGCCGGGCGGGTGAGCAGTTCTTC.

The chain employs TRBV10-3 and TRBJ1-2; D gene unclear. The CDR3 is made up of 13 amino acids. Germline values: CDR1 ENHRY, CDR2 SYGVKD. V lost 5 bases and J lost 2, with 9 bases in between. The CDR3 spells CAISNDGNYGYTF. CDR3 nucleotide sequence: TGTGCCATCAGTAATGACGGAAACTATGGCTACACCTTC.

The chain employs TRBV18 and TRBJ2-1, with D unresolved. The germline V gene encodes CDR1 KGHSH and CDR2 LQKENI. Trimming left V 0 bases short and J 14 bases short, with 11 bases between. The CDR3 has 12 residues. Written as DNA, the CDR3 is TGTGCCAGCTCACCACCTTCCGGACGGAAGTTCTTC. It is translated as CASSPPSGRKFF.

The chain carries TRBV4-1 and TRBJ1-5; unclear D gene. CDR1 is MGHRA, CDR2 YSYEKL, per germline. With 0 bases removed from V and 11 bases from J, the gap between germline ends came to 20 bases. The length of the CDR3 is 16 residues. The CDR3 DNA is TGCGCCAGCAGCCAAGATCCCAGTGGCGAGATCTCGTCCCAGCATTTT. This translates into CASSQDPSGEISSQHF.

The sample holds a few counts of this clone. The chain joins TRBV5-1 to TRBJ2-1; 8 nucleotides line up with TRBD2. V shed 2 bases and J 6 bases; nucleotides not matched to a gene: 7. Per germline, CDR1 SGHRS and CDR2 YFSETQ. The CDR3 runs 15 residues. The CDR3 reads CASSLLAAETNEQFF. CDR3 in DNA: TGCGCCAGCAGCTTACTAGCGGCGGAGACCAATGAGCAGTTCTTC.

This clone was seen more than once but under ten times. This chain joins TRBV30 and TRBJ2-7, with a weak D call TRBD2 (6 bases). V was cut by 7 bases and J by 2 bases, with 12 bases left in between. Germline assignment: CDR1 GTSNPN and CDR2 SVGIG (reference sequence). This CDR3 spans 12 amino acids. The CDR3, as DNA: TGTGCCTCGGGGGACCCCACCTACGAGCAGTACTTC. The encoded protein is CASGDPTYEQYF. The full variable domain, rest sourced from reference TRBV30 and TRBJ2-7, is SQTIHQWPATLVQPVGSPLSLECTVEGTSNPNLYWYRQAAGRGLQLLFYSVGIGQISSEVPQNLSASRPQDRQFILSSKKLLLSDSGFYLCASGDPTYEQYFGPGTRLTVT.

The CDR3 DNA reads as TGTGCCAGCAGCTTAGCAGGGGCAAATCAGCCCCAGCATTTT. It specifies CASSLAGANQPQHF. The chain joins TRBV7-2 to TRBJ1-5; D is perhaps TRBD1 (5 bases). There are 14 residues in the CDR3. Germline V gene lookup returns CDR1 SGHTA and CDR2 FQGNSA. The V end lost 0 bases, the J end lost 4 bases, and 7 bases lay between the germline ends.

This chain joins TRBV13 and TRBJ2-5, with 8 bases matching TRBD2. CDR1 and CDR2 (germline): PRHDT, FYEKMQ (reference sequence). V was clipped by 5 bases and J by 4 bases; unmatched bases: 6. This CDR3 comprises 14 residues. This chain's CDR3 is CASSNGLAGETQYF. Written as DNA, the CDR3 is TGTGCCAGCAGCAACGGACTAGCCGGAGAGACCCAGTACTTC.

V gene TRBV18 combines with J gene TRBJ1-2; D is unclear. Deletions cut 3 bases from V and 0 bases from J, with 11 bases between. CDR1 is KGHSH and CDR2 is LQKENI in the germline V gene. The CDR3 consists of 15 residues. CDR3 coding DNA: TGTGCCAGCTCACCTGGAGCAGCACCTAACTATGGCTACACCTTC. This codes for CASSPGAAPNYGYTF.

This clone has just a few counts. The chain employs TRBV29-1 and TRBJ1-4, with D possibly being TRBD1 (6 bases). The V end was cut by 7 bases, the J end by 2 bases, with 17 bases between. The CDR3 length is 15 residues. Germline CDR1 is SQVTM and CDR2 is ANQGSEA. The chain's CDR3 is CSAIITGFTNEKLFF. The CDR3 nucleotides read TGCAGCGCAATCATTACAGGGTTCACTAATGAAAAACTGTTTTTT.

J is TRBJ2-1 and V is TRBV29-1; weak D call: TRBD1 (6 bases). Looked up from germline, CDR1 is SQVTM and CDR2 is ANQGSEA. This CDR3 contains 14 residues. V lost 6 bases, J lost 10 bases, and 22 bases lay in between. The CDR3 DNA sequence: TGCAGCGTCGGAGACAGGTTCTACATACTCGAGCAGTTCTTC. Protein sequence: CSVGDRFYILEQFF.

The chain couples TRBV5-1 to TRBJ1-5; no reliable D call. Trimming cost V 0 bases and J 1 base, with 2 bases left between them. The CDR3 covers 13 residues. Germline V gives CDR1 SGHRS, CDR2 YFSETQ. CDR3 region: CASSLGSNQPQHF. The CDR3 coding sequence is TGCGCCAGCAGCTTGGGAAGCAATCAGCCCCAGCATTTT.

The chain uses TRBV2 and TRBJ2-7, with D possibly being TRBD1 (6 bases). The germline CDR1 and CDR2 sequences are SNHLY and FYNNEI. The ends were cut back, 4 bases at V and 5 bases at J, with 15 bases in the middle. The CDR3 sequence is 14 residues long. CDR3 sequence (DNA): TGTGCCAGCAGTGGTCCGACAGGTCTCGACGAGCAGTACTTC. It is translated as CASSGPTGLDEQYF.

The chain uses TRBV14 and TRBJ1-1; D not resolved. The CDR3 loop spans 11 amino acids. The V end was cut by 4 bases, the J end by 11 bases, with 11 bases between. Germline assignment: CDR1 SGHDN and CDR2 FVKESK. The CDR3 DNA reads TGTGCCAGCAGCCGGTTTATCGGGGCTTTCTTT. Translation gives CASSRFIGAFF.

The chain has TRBV30 and TRBJ2-7; D is tentatively TRBD1 or TRBD2 (5 bases each). The germline V gene has CDR1 GTSNPN and CDR2 SVGIG (reference sequence). The germline V and J ends were trimmed by 1 base and 5 bases, with 12 bases remaining between them. The CDR3 runs 13 residues. CDR3 bases: TGTGCCTGGAGTGCAGGGAGACTCAACGAGCAGTACTTC. Its protein is CAWSAGRLNEQYF.

This clone has more than one count but fewer than ten. The chain joins TRBV6-5 to TRBJ2-2; 12 bases match TRBD2. Germline V lookup: CDR1 MNHEY, CDR2 SVGAGI. This CDR3 contains 15 residues. The V and J ends lost 6 bases and 5 bases, in that order; junction bases with no gene match: 4. The CDR3: CASSRGTSGTGELFF. The CDR3 region has the DNA TGTGCCAGCAGCCGCGGGACTAGCGGGACCGGGGAGCTGTTTTTT.

The chain links TRBV6-6 to TRBJ2-7; D perhaps matches TRBD2 (6 bases). CDR1 and CDR2 (germline): MNHNY, SVGAGI (reference sequence). The CDR3 runs 15 residues. The V end was cut by 2 bases, the J end by 0 bases, with 11 bases between. CDR3 nucleotide sequence: TGTGCCAGCAGTTACGCGGAGGGCAACTCCTACGAGCAGTACTTC. Translating gives CASSYAEGNSYEQYF.

This clone has a handful of counts. CDR3: CSVVVGLSYNEQFF. The CDR3 DNA sequence: TGCAGCGTTGTAGTAGGGTTGTCCTACAATGAGCAGTTCTTC. This chain connects TRBV29-1 to TRBJ2-1; D remains unclear. Germline assignment: CDR1 SQVTM and CDR2 ANQGSEA. V lost 4 bases and J 1 base, leaving 11 bases between the germline ends. The CDR3 is 14 residues long.

The sample holds one count of this clone. This chain connects TRBV15 to TRBJ1-1, with a weak D call TRBD1 (6 bases). CDR3 length: 16 amino acids. The V end lost 3 bases, the J end lost 1 base, and 15 bases lay between the germline ends. Germline-derived CDR1 and CDR2 are LNHNV and YYDKDF (reference sequence). In nucleotides, the CDR3 is TGTGCCACCAGCAGGAGTTTGGGGACACCGAACACTGAAGCTTTCTTT. It yields the protein CATSRSLGTPNTEAFF.

This sequence joins TRBV7-2 and TRBJ2-1; D is possibly TRBD1 (5 bases). Germline V lookup: CDR1 SGHTA, CDR2 FQGNSA. The V end lost 2 bases, the J end lost 6 bases, and 11 bases lay between the germline ends. This CDR3 is 14 amino acids long. The CDR3 loop is CASSLFSGANEQFF. As DNA, the CDR3 is TGTGCCAGCAGCTTATTCAGTGGGGCCAATGAGCAGTTCTTC.

The rearrangement links TRBV11-1 to TRBJ2-1; D gene unclear. V shed 5 bases and J shed 0 bases, with 14 bases lying between them. The CDR3 runs 16 residues. Germline lookup yields CDR1 SGHAT and CDR2 FQDESV (reference sequence). CDR3 nucleotide sequence: TGTGCCAGCAGCCCCCTTTCGCGGAGCTCCTACAATGAGCAGTTCTTC. Translating gives CASSPLSRSSYNEQFF. Complete variable domain (other parts from reference TRBV11-1 and TRBJ2-1): EAEVAQSPRYKITEKSQAVAFWCDPISGHATLYWYRQILGQGPELLVQFQDESVVDDSQLPKDRFSAERLKGVDSTLKIQPAELGDSAMYLCASSPLSRSSYNEQFFGPGTRLTVL.

This clone was observed a few times. The chain employs TRBV4-3 and TRBJ1-3; D might be TRBD1 (6 bases). Germline V gene sequence: CDR1 LGHNA, CDR2 YSLEER. V was clipped by 4 bases and J by 0 bases, with 16 bases between them. This CDR3 has 17 amino acids. The CDR3 reads CASSPKATGPSGNTIYF. CDR3 DNA: TGCGCCAGCAGCCCAAAAGCTACAGGGCCCTCTGGAAACACCATATATTTT.

This clone showed up just once. This chain connects TRBV19 to TRBJ2-1; 9 bases are shared with TRBD2. The CDR3 has 13 amino acids. V shed 6 bases and J 4 bases; nucleotides not matched to a gene: 1. Germline assignment: CDR1 LNHDA and CDR2 SQIVND (reference sequence). CDR3 coding DNA: TGTGCCAGTAGGCTAGCGGGGTACAATGAGCAGTTCTTC. This codes for CASRLAGYNEQFF. Looking up the rest from reference TRBV19 and TRBJ2-1 gives the full variable domain: DGGITQSPKYLFRKEGQNVTLSCEQNLNHDAMYWYRQDPGQGLRLIYYSQIVNDFQKGDIAEGYSVSREKKESFPLTVTSAQKNPTAFYLCASRLAGYNEQFFGPGTRLTVL.

The rearrangement links TRBV5-1 to TRBJ2-2; 9 positions agree with TRBD2. Germline V gives CDR1 SGHRS, CDR2 YFSETQ. The CDR3 consists of 17 residues. V lost 6 bases, J lost 0 bases, and 9 bases stayed unmatched. The CDR3 nucleotides are TGCGCCAGCACTATCTGGGCTAGCGGGACGAACACCGGGGAGCTGTTTTTT. It is translated as CASTIWASGTNTGELFF.

V and J are TRBV29-1 and TRBJ2-3; 10 bases match TRBD2. The CDR3 extends over 13 amino acids. V lost 2 bases to trimming and J lost 9 bases; unmatched junction nucleotides: 5. In germline, CDR1 is SQVTM, CDR2 ANQGSEA. CDR3 nucleotides: TGCAGCGTTGAAATAGCGGGGGGCCTCACGCAGTATTTT. Protein sequence: CSVEIAGGLTQYF.

V gene TRBV29-1 combines with J gene TRBJ2-5, with 13 nucleotides matching TRBD2. CDR1 is SQVTM, CDR2 ANQGSEA, per germline. The J segment lost 4 bases and the V segment lost 4 bases, leaving 9 bases of the junction unmatched. The CDR3 is 16 residues long. The CDR3 DNA reads TGCAGCGTTGCTCAACTAGCGGGGGGGCCCGCAGAGACCCAGTACTTC. Its protein product is CSVAQLAGGPAETQYF.

The gene calls are TRBV27 and TRBJ1-6, with a tentative D call TRBD1 (5 bases). V lost 6 bases to trimming and J lost 7 bases, with 13 bases between them. The CDR3 sequence is 14 residues long. CDR1 and CDR2 from the germline V gene are MNHEY and SMNVEV (reference sequence). Here the CDR3 DNA reads TGTGCCAGCAGCCAAGGACGGACAAATTCACCCCTCCACTTT. This translates into CASSQGRTNSPLHF.

The rearrangement uses TRBV5-1 and TRBJ1-2; 9 bases agree with TRBD1. The V gene's germline CDR1 is SGHRS and CDR2 YFSETQ. The length of the CDR3 is 14 residues. Germline trimming cut 1 base from V and 8 bases from J; bases unmatched to any gene: 6. The DNA for the CDR3 is TGCGCCAGCAGCTTGAAGGGACAGGGACGCGGCTACACCTTC. The encoded protein is CASSLKGQGRGYTF. The complete variable domain, with remaining parts taken from reference TRBV5-1 and TRBJ1-2, reads KAGVTQTPRYLIKTRGQQVTLSCSPISGHRSVSWYQQTPGQGLQFLFEYFSETQRNKGNFPGRFSGRQFSNSRSEMNVSTLELGDSALYLCASSLKGQGRGYTFGSGTRLTVV.

The rearrangement links TRBV30 to TRBJ1-1; D is uncertain. The germline V gene encodes CDR1 GTSNPN and CDR2 SVGIG (reference sequence). The CDR3 totals 12 residues. The ends were cut back, 3 bases at V and 1 base at J, with 6 bases in the middle. CDR3 residues: CAWSNENTEAFF. In nucleotides, the CDR3 is TGTGCCTGGAGCAATGAGAACACTGAAGCTTTCTTT.

J is TRBJ2-7 and V is TRBV9; D unresolved. Germline CDR1 SGDLS, CDR2 YYNGEE. Trimming took off 4 bases at V and 6 bases at J, with 11 bases between the two ends. CDR3 length: 12 amino acids. DNA for the CDR3: TGTGCCAGCAGCTCTTCATCCCTCGAGCAGTACTTC. Translation gives CASSSSSLEQYF.

Here the CDR3 reads CSVESDRGGNTIYF. The CDR3 region has the DNA TGCAGCGTTGAAAGCGACAGGGGTGGAAACACCATATATTTT. This chain uses TRBV29-1 with TRBJ1-3; 8 bases map to TRBD1. Germline values: CDR1 SQVTM, CDR2 ANQGSEA. V was clipped by 2 bases and J by 3 bases; unmatched bases: 3. The CDR3 has 14 residues.